This TCR beta chain stems from a study of beta chain features in type 1 diabetes. Reverse transcription of all isolated RNA meant that expressed TCRB transcripts were sequenced. The repertoire was sequenced with immunoSEQ multiplex PCR; TCRdb's copy has only in-frame clones and lacks some. In the table there are over 150,000 clones, over 7.5% of which are singletons. The CDR3 totals 13 residues. Germline CDR1 and CDR2: MDHEN and SYDVKM. V was clipped by 5 bases and J by 7 bases; unmatched bases: 6. This clone was seen repeatedly, ten times or more. Sequencing was done on a sample of central memory CD4+ T cells from blood. The TCR comes from a man younger than 35 in good health. The chain recombines TRBV28 with TRBJ1-2, with 8 bases aligning to TRBD1. CDR3 sequence: CASSTGQGAGYTF. The CDR3 nucleotides read TGTGCCAGCAGTACCGGACAGGGAGCTGGCTACACCTTC.